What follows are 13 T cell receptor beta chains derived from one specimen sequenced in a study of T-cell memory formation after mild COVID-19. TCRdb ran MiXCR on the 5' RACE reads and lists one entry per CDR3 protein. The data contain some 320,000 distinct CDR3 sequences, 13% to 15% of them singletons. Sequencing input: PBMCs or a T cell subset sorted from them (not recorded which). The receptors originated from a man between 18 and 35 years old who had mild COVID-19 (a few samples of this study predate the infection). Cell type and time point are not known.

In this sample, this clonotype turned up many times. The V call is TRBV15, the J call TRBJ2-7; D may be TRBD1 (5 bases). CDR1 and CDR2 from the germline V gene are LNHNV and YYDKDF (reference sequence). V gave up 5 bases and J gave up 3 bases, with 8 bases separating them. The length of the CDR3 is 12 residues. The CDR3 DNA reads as TGTGCCACCAGCCCAACAGGCTACGAGCAGTACGTC. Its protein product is CATSPTGYEQYV.

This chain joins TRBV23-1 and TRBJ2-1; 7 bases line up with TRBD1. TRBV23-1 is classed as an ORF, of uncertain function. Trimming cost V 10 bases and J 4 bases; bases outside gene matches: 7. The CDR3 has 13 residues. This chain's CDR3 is CATSQQGYNEQFF. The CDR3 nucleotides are TGCGCCACCAGCCAACAGGGGTACAATGAGCAGTTCTTC.

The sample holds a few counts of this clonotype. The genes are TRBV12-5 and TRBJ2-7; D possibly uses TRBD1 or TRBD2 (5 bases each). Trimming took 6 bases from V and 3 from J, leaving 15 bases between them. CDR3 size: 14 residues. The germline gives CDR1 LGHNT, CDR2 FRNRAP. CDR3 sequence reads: CASGARGGGYEQYV. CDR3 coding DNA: TGTGCTAGTGGGGCCCGAGGTGGGGGCTACGAGCAGTACGTC.

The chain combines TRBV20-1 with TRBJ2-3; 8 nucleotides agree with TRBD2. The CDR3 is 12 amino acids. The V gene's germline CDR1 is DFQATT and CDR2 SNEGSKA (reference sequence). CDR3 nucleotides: TGCAGAACGGGGGGGGCCACAGATACGCAGTATTTT. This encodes CRTGGATDTQYF.

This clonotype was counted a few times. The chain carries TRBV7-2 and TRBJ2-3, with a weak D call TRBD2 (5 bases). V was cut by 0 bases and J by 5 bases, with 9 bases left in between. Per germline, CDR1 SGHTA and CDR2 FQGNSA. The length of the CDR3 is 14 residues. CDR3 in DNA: TGTGCCAGCAGCTTAGCGCCCGCGGGAGATACGCAGTATTTT. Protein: CASSLAPAGDTQYF.

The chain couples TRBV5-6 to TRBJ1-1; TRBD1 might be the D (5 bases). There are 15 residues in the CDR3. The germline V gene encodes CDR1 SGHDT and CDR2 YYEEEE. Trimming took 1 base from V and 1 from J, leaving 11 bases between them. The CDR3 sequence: CASSLSRTKNTEAFF. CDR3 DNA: TGTGCCAGCAGCTTGTCTCGGACAAAGAACACTGAAGCTTTCTTT.

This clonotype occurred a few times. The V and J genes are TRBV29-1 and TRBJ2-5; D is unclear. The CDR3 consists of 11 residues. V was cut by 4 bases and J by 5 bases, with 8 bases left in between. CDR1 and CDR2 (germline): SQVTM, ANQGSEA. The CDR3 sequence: CSVVPTETQYF. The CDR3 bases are TGCAGCGTTGTCCCAACGGAGACCCAGTACTTC.

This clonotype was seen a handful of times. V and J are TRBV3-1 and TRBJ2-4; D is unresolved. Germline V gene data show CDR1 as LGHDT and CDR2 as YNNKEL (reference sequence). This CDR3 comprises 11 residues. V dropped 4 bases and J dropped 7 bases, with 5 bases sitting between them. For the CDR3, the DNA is TGTGCCAGCAGCCGCTATAACATTCAGTACTTC. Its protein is CASSRYNIQYF.

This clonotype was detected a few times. CDR3 nucleotide sequence: TGCAGTGCCAGGCCAGGGGAAGGAGCGGGGACCCAGTACTTC. Translation: CSARPGEGAGTQYF. The chain couples TRBV20-1 to TRBJ2-5; D may match TRBD1 or TRBD2 (6 bases each). CDR3 length equals 14 residues. Germline CDR1 and CDR2: DFQATT and SNEGSKA (reference sequence). The V gene lost 6 bases and the J gene lost 7 bases, with 21 bases spanning the gap.

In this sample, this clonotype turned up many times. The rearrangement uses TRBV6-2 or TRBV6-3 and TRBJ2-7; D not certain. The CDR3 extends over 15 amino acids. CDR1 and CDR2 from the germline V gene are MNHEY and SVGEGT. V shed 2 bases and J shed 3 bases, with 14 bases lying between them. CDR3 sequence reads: CASSYEVVEVYEQYF. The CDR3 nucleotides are TGTGCCAGCAGTTACGAGGTGGTTGAAGTCTACGAGCAGTACTTC.

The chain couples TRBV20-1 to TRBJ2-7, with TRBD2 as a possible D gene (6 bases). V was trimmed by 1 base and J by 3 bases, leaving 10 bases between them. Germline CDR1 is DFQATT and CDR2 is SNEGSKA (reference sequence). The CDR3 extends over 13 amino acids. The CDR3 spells CSARGGVNYEQYF. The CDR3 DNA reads TGCAGTGCTAGAGGCGGGGTGAACTACGAGCAGTACTTC.

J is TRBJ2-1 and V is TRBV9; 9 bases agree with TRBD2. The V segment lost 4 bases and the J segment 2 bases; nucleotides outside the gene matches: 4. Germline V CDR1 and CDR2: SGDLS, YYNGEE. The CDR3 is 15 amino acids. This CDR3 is CASSSRGGTYNEQFF. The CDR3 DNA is TGTGCCAGCAGCTCGCGGGGGGGTACCTACAATGAGCAGTTCTTC.

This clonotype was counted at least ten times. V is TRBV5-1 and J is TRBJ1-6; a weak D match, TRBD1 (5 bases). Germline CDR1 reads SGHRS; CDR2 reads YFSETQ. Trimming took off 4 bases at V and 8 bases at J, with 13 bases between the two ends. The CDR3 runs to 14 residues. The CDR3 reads CASSEDGGYSPLHF. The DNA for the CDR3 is TGCGCCAGCAGCGAGGACGGGGGATATTCACCCCTCCACTTT.